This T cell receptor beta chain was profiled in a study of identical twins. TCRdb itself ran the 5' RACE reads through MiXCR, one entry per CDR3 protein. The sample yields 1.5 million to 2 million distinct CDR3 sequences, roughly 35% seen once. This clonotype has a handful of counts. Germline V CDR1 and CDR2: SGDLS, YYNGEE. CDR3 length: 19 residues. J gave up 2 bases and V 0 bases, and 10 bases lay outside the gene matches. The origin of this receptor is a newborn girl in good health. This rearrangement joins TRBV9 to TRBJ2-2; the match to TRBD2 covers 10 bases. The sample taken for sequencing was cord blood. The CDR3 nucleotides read TGTGCCAGCAGCGTAGCTACGGCTAGCGGGAGTATAAACACCGGGGAGCTGTTTTTT. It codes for CASSVATASGSINTGELFF.